Detailed here is one T cell receptor beta chain. The data are from a study of blood T cell repertoires in COVID-19. TCRdb keeps only in-frame clones here, not all; method: immunoSEQ multiplex PCR. The sample holds about 200,000 clones, around 82% seen once. CDR1 and CDR2 from the germline V gene are KGHSH and LQKENI. The CDR3 contains 14 residues. V was clipped by 2 bases and J by 9 bases, with 14 bases between them. The chain has TRBV18 and TRBJ2-1, with a tentative D call TRBD2 (5 bases). Specimen: peripheral blood. This sequence was found in a woman aged 70 to 79 with acute or convalescent COVID-19. CDR3 residues: CASSPGLLEIEQFF. DNA for the CDR3: TGTGCCAGCTCACCAGGCCTACTAGAGATTGAGCAGTTCTTC.